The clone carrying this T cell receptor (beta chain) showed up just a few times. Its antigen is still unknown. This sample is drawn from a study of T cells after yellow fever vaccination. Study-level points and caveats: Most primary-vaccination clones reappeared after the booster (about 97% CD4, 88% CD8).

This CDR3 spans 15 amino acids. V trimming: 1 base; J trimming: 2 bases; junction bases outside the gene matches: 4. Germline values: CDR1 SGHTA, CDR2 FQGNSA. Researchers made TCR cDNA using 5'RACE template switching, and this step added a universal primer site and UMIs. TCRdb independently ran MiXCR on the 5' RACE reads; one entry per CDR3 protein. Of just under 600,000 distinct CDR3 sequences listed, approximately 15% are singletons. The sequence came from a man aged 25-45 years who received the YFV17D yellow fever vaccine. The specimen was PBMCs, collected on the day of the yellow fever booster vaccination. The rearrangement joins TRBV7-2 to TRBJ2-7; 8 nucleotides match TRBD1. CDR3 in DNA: TGTGCCAGCAGCTTAGACAGGGGGGAACCCTACGAGCAGTACTTC. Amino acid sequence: CASSLDRGEPYEQYF.